This is a list of T cell receptor beta chains from one sample in a study of blood T cell repertoires in COVID-19. Sequencing was performed with immunoSEQ multiplex PCR; in TCRdb, only in-frame clones are kept and a portion is missing. In the table there are a few hundred thousand clones, 80% to 90% of which are singletons. The sequencing sample was made of PBMCs or T cells enriched from blood (not recorded which). These receptors came from a man in his thirties or forties who had recovered from COVID-19. Each CDR3 is given without its conserved first and last residue.

v_call,cdr3_aa
TRBV13,ASSLGGGAEQPQH
TRBV5-4,ASSLGLAGGEQF
TRBV11-2,ASSLVAAGVTYEQY
TRBV4-1,ASSQGLAGVGDTQY
TRBV18,ASQSGDYGYT
TRBV28,ASSLRAGGRVEQY
TRBV30,AWDSGQGYGHEQY
TRBV10-3,AISEATGGEQY
TRBV19,ASSSGTGIEYGYT
TRBV19,ASSILAGQVNYGYT
TRBV27,ASAGVGVRNEQF
TRBV30,AWSGPQPGQTNYGYT
TRBV29-1,SVSADGIYGYT
TRBV4-1,ASSQADTLRGSYNSPLH
TRBV11-2,ASSLGLWDKNTGELF
TRBV11-2,ASSPGVWGEGLGTDTQY
TRBV5-1,ASSLWTLTSGRGVTDTQY
TRBV27,ASSLSSAGGYT
TRBV10-3,AIRGQGVGYT
TRBV28,ASSQTGQLYGYT
TRBV7-9,ASSSGQGVQPQH
TRBV3-1/TRBV3-2,ASSPLNPRGKQNNEQF
TRBV12-3/TRBV12-4,ASTPRGAGELF
TRBV4-1,ASSQVPGGRDTQY
TRBV29-1,SVRGQAYEQY
TRBV30,AWSVPASGPKVNGYT
TRBV11-2,ASSLASQGGYGYT
TRBV5-1,ASSNPYGQAGGGYT
TRBV19,ASSPRLEIDEQY
TRBV20-1,SASGRRATNEKLF
TRBV27,ASSTQGVYYEQY
TRBV29-1,SVLRLAASTDTQY
TRBV7-9,ASSLQAARPSYNEQF
TRBV15,ATRGGMNNEQF
TRBV2,ASSGAKDGYT
TRBV12-3/TRBV12-4,ASSPGRGNEQF
TRBV5-1,ASSLGWQGDEKLF
TRBV28,AGSRGGNTEAF
TRBV2,ASSELAGSYEQY
TRBV27,ASSGPGLTNPYEQY
TRBV6-5,ASSPDRFYEQY
TRBV28,ASSPPQDRRYPLH
TRBV14,ASSQEAASDDEQF
TRBV2,ASSSEGPDTQY
TRBV6-5,ASSYVPRERGTGYT
TRBV7-3,AIELGPSTQNSPLH
TRBV19,ASSPPGSTEAF
TRBV7-9,ASSSWEDRGYHEQY
TRBV5-6,ASSVQETQY
TRBV20-1,SASLPGLAVSYEQY